These 27 T cell receptor beta chains were sequenced from one sample in a study of naive and memory T cell subsets. The beta constant-region primer was an equimolar mix of two oligonucleotides covering TRBC1 and TRBC2. Ligated cDNA was amplified by four rounds of PCR with nested alpha and beta constant-region primers and SP2. Via MiXCR, TCRdb re-called the UMI-ligation and nested PCR reads, giving one row per CDR3 protein. The repertoire holds over 100,000 distinct CDR3 sequences, with 35% to 40% as singletons. Sequencing was carried out using central memory CD4+ T cells from blood. These receptors all come from a human donor in good health.

The J gene is TRBJ2-2, the V gene TRBV5-1, with D maybe TRBD1 (6 bases). This CDR3 is built from 13 residues. Trimming shortened V by 4 bases and J by 5 bases, and 9 bases separated the two germline ends. CDR1 and CDR2 (germline): SGHRS, YFSETQ. The CDR3 DNA reads as TGCGCCAGCAGCAACGACAGGACCGGGGAGCTGTTTTTT. Encoded protein: CASSNDRTGELFF.

This clonotype showed up many times. The chain combines TRBV12-3 or TRBV12-4 with TRBJ2-3; 8 bases fit TRBD1. Trimming removed 3 bases from V and 4 bases from J; junction bases left unmatched: 6. CDR3 length: 15 amino acids. The CDR3 sequence is CASSLQGARSDTQYF. The CDR3 bases are TGTGCCAGCAGTTTGCAGGGGGCCAGGTCAGATACGCAGTATTTT.

The chain recombines TRBV7-2 with TRBJ1-4, with a weak D call TRBD1 (6 bases). The germline V and J ends were trimmed by 4 bases and 2 bases, with 14 bases remaining between them. The CDR3 runs 16 residues. Germline V CDR1 and CDR2: SGHTA, FQGNSA. The CDR3 bases are TGTGCCAGCAGCTATACCACAGGGTCGACTAATGAAAAACTGTTTTTT. Protein product: CASSYTTGSTNEKLFF.

This clonotype came up a few times. The CDR3 region is CASRSGTGFTGANVLTF. The DNA for the CDR3 is TGTGCCAGTAGGTCCGGGACAGGGTTCACTGGGGCCAACGTCCTGACTTTC. The chain recombines TRBV19 with TRBJ2-6, with 9 bases fitting TRBD1. The junction had 8 bases not matched to a gene; V was cut back by 6 bases and J by 2 bases. The CDR3 length is 17 residues. Germline loops: CDR1 LNHDA, CDR2 SQIVND (reference sequence).

The rearrangement uses TRBV20-1 and TRBJ2-5, with D perhaps assigned TRBD1 or TRBD2 (5 bases each). CDR3 size: 15 residues. V lost 6 bases and J lost 2, with 19 bases in between. Germline CDR1 reads DFQATT; CDR2 reads SNEGSKA (reference sequence). CDR3 sequence reads: CSAWGKGQLQETQYF. For the CDR3, the DNA is TGCAGTGCCTGGGGGAAAGGGCAGCTACAAGAGACCCAGTACTTC.

This clonotype has more than one count but fewer than ten. This chain joins TRBV7-9 and TRBJ2-6; D could derive from TRBD1 or TRBD2 (5 bases each). Germline CDR1 is SEHNR and CDR2 is FQNEAQ (reference sequence). The CDR3 has 21 amino acids. Trimming took 5 bases from V and 0 from J, leaving 26 bases between them. This CDR3 reads CASSPYRNRDGGRSGANVLTF. CDR3 DNA sequence: TGTGCCAGCAGCCCTTACCGAAACCGGGACGGTGGCCGCTCTGGGGCCAACGTCCTGACTTTC.

The chain carries TRBV25-1 and TRBJ1-3; 7 nucleotides match TRBD1. The V gene's germline CDR1 is MGHDK and CDR2 SYGVNS. Unmatched junction bases numbered 7, after V lost 6 bases and J lost 2 bases. The CDR3 extends over 15 amino acids. The CDR3 protein is CASSQSGGTGNTIYF. Written as DNA, the CDR3 is TGTGCCAGCAGCCAATCAGGGGGAACTGGAAACACCATATATTTT. Supplemented by reference TRBV25-1 and TRBJ1-3, the full variable domain reads EADIYQTPRYLVIGTGKKITLECSQTMGHDKMYWYQQDPGMELHLIHYSYGVNSTEKGDLSSESTVSRIRTEHFPLTLESARPSHTSQYLCASSQSGGTGNTIYFGEGSWLTVV.

CDR3 coding DNA: TGCGCCAGCAGCTTGGAGGGCGGTGGGTTTAGCCGGGACTACGAGCAGTACTTC. Encoded protein: CASSLEGGGFSRDYEQYF. The V gene is TRBV5-1, the J gene TRBJ2-7; D may be TRBD2 (5 bases). Trimming cost V 0 bases and J 3 bases, with 22 bases left between them. There are 18 residues in the CDR3. From germline, CDR1 is SGHRS and CDR2 YFSETQ.

The rearrangement links TRBV7-9 to TRBJ2-2, with 7 bases that match TRBD2. The V segment lost 4 bases and the J segment 7 bases; nucleotides outside the gene matches: 9. Germline-derived CDR1 and CDR2 are SEHNR and FQNEAQ (reference sequence). The CDR3 runs 15 residues. The CDR3 is CASSSRLASDGELFF. CDR3 DNA sequence: TGTGCCAGCAGCTCACGACTAGCTTCTGACGGGGAGCTGTTTTTT.

This clonotype was observed a handful of times. This sequence joins TRBV4-1 and TRBJ1-5, with D possibly matching TRBD1 (6 bases). The CDR3 consists of 14 residues. Germline values: CDR1 MGHRA, CDR2 YSYEKL. V gave up 1 base and J gave up 3 bases, with 7 bases separating them. The chain's CDR3 is CASSQGQANQPQHF. CDR3 in DNA: TGCGCCAGCAGCCAAGGACAGGCCAATCAGCCCCAGCATTTT.

This clonotype appeared a few times. This chain connects TRBV6-1 to TRBJ1-5; TRBD1 aligns across 7 bases. CDR1 and CDR2 from the germline V gene are MNHNS and SASEGT. V was clipped by 1 base and J by 5 bases; unmatched bases: 5. This CDR3 has 15 residues. This CDR3 reads CASSEEGAGYQPQHF. In DNA, the CDR3 is TGTGCCAGCAGTGAAGAGGGGGCAGGTTATCAGCCCCAGCATTTT.

This clonotype showed up many times. This chain connects TRBV27 to TRBJ2-3; 10 bases line up with TRBD1. The ends lost 2 bases at V and 4 bases at J; junction bases unmatched: 6. This CDR3 comprises 16 residues. Germline V gene lookup returns CDR1 MNHEY and CDR2 SMNVEV (reference sequence). The CDR3 loop reads CASSLATGGRADTQYF. The CDR3 DNA reads as TGTGCCAGCAGTTTAGCGACAGGGGGCCGTGCAGATACGCAGTATTTT.

The V gene is TRBV7-3, the J gene TRBJ2-5; the D gene is possibly TRBD2 (5 bases). The CDR3 is 13 residues long. From germline, CDR1 is SGHTA and CDR2 FQGTGA. Trimming took 8 bases from V and 5 from J, leaving 15 bases between them. The chain's CDR3 is CASAPGSGETQYF. The CDR3 DNA reads TGTGCCAGCGCCCCTGGGAGTGGGGAGACCCAGTACTTC. The entire variable domain, with the rest obtained from reference TRBV7-3 and TRBJ2-5, is as follows: GAGVSQTPSNKVTEKGKYVELRCDPISGHTALYWYRQSLGQGPEFLIYFQGTGAADDSGLPNDRFFAVRPEGSVSTLKIQRTERGDSAVYLCASAPGSGETQYFGPGTRLLVL.

The rearrangement links TRBV28 to TRBJ1-2; D unclear. This CDR3 region has 14 residues. CDR1 MDHEN and CDR2 SYDVKM come from the germline V gene. The CDR3 reads CATLGFTVYYGYTF. The CDR3 coding sequence is TGTGCTACACTAGGTTTTACTGTTTACTATGGCTACACCTTC.

This clonotype was counted at least ten times. The J gene is TRBJ2-3, the V gene TRBV6-1, with 10 nucleotides matching TRBD2. Germline V gives CDR1 MNHNS, CDR2 SASEGT. The CDR3 loop spans 14 amino acids. Trimming at V came to 5 bases and at J to 5 bases, leaving 4 bases not matched to a gene. The CDR3 loop is CASSFSGRIDTQYF. DNA for the CDR3: TGTGCCAGCAGTTTTAGCGGGAGGATAGATACGCAGTATTTT.

The chain has TRBV20-1 and TRBJ2-3, with D unclear. This CDR3 comprises 15 residues. V lost 0 bases and J lost 0, with 10 bases in between. CDR1 DFQATT and CDR2 SNEGSKA come from the germline V gene (reference sequence). CDR3 protein: CSARDPWRSTDTQYF. The CDR3 DNA sequence: TGCAGTGCTAGAGATCCGTGGAGAAGCACAGATACGCAGTATTTT.

The chain links TRBV12-3 or TRBV12-4 to TRBJ1-4; TRBD1 agrees at 8 bases. Losses at the gene ends were 5 bases for V and 10 bases for J; bases not matched to a gene: 9. The CDR3 has 14 amino acids. This CDR3 reads CASSLGQGKGKLFF. The CDR3 region has the DNA TGTGCCAGCAGTCTCGGACAGGGAAAGGGAAAACTGTTTTTT.

The CDR3 spells CSVKTGIDGYTF. The CDR3 region has the DNA TGCAGCGTGAAGACAGGGATCGATGGCTACACCTTC. The chain uses TRBV29-1 and TRBJ1-2; 7 bases line up with TRBD1. The ends lost 6 bases at V and 6 bases at J; junction bases unmatched: 7. The V gene's germline CDR1 is SQVTM and CDR2 ANQGSEA. The CDR3 is made up of 12 amino acids.

This clonotype was detected only a few times. The chain has TRBV24-1 and TRBJ2-2; D remains ambiguous. The germline gives CDR1 KGHDR, CDR2 SFDVKD. The V and J ends lost 5 bases and 2 bases respectively, with 8 bases between them. This CDR3 has 14 amino acids. The CDR3 protein is CATSARSNTGELFF. CDR3 coding DNA: TGTGCCACCAGTGCCCGGAGCAACACCGGGGAGCTGTTTTTT.

This chain joins TRBV6-2 or TRBV6-3 and TRBJ1-5, with 7 bases fitting TRBD1. This CDR3 has 17 residues. Germline CDR1 and CDR2: MNHEY and SVGEGT. Unmatched junction bases numbered 17, after V lost 5 bases and J lost 7 bases. CDR3 sequence reads: CASSLHSSGRQGQPQHF. In DNA, the CDR3 is TGTGCCAGCAGTCTCCATTCTTCAGGGAGACAGGGACAGCCCCAGCATTTT.

This clonotype was detected many times. The chain recombines TRBV12-3 or TRBV12-4 with TRBJ2-1; 9 nucleotides align to TRBD2. This CDR3 spans 14 amino acids. V dropped 7 bases and J dropped 10; count of bases not matched to a gene: 11. The CDR3 nucleotides read TGTGCCAGCACCGGAGGCACAGCGGGAGGCGAGCAGTTCTTC. Its protein is CASTGGTAGGEQFF.

The chain combines TRBV9 with TRBJ1-3; TRBD1 matches at 7 bases. Germline-derived CDR1 and CDR2 are SGDLS and YYNGEE. V trimming: 4 bases; J trimming: 3 bases; junction bases outside the gene matches: 7. This CDR3 is built from 15 residues. Written as DNA, the CDR3 is TGTGCCAGCAGCTTAGGGACAGATCGTGGAAACACCATATATTTT. Residues: CASSLGTDRGNTIYF.

This chain's CDR3 is CSASDGTSGRGQYF. The CDR3 DNA reads as TGCAGTGCTAGTGACGGGACTAGCGGCCGGGGGCAGTACTTC. The rearrangement uses TRBV20-1 and TRBJ2-7; TRBD2 matches at 11 bases. This CDR3 comprises 14 residues. Germline assignment: CDR1 DFQATT and CDR2 SNEGSKA (reference sequence). J was trimmed by 9 bases and V by 3 bases; bases with no gene match: 10.

This sequence joins TRBV7-2 and TRBJ2-7; a possible D gene is TRBD1 (6 bases). V shed 4 bases and J shed 2 bases, with 12 bases lying between them. This CDR3 has 14 residues. The germline CDR1 and CDR2 sequences are SGHTA and FQGNSA. The chain's CDR3 is CASSSQTGTYEQYF. Written as DNA, the CDR3 is TGTGCCAGCAGCTCCCAGACAGGCACCTACGAGCAGTACTTC.

This clonotype was counted only a few times. The V and J genes are TRBV10-2 and TRBJ1-5; D is unresolved. Trimming took off 2 bases at V and 1 base at J, with 9 bases between the two ends. The CDR3 runs 15 residues. Germline assignment: CDR1 WSHSY and CDR2 SAAADI. CDR3 coding DNA: TGCGCCAGCAGTGAGGTTAAGAGAAGCAATCAGCCCCAGCATTTT. It specifies CASSEVKRSNQPQHF.

The chain has TRBV5-1 and TRBJ2-5, with D possibly matching TRBD2 (6 bases). Trimming removed 2 bases at V and 5 bases at J, with 16 bases between. Germline V CDR1 and CDR2: SGHRS, YFSETQ. The CDR3 has 15 residues. In DNA form, the CDR3 reads TGCGCCAGCAGCTTAATGGGAGGAGGGTCCGAGACCCAGTACTTC. Translating gives CASSLMGGGSETQYF. Using reference TRBV5-1 and TRBJ2-5 for the parts outside the CDR3, the full variable domain is KAGVTQTPRYLIKTRGQQVTLSCSPISGHRSVSWYQQTPGQGLQFLFEYFSETQRNKGNFPGRFSGRQFSNSRSEMNVSTLELGDSALYLCASSLMGGGSETQYFGPGTRLLVL.

The CDR3 is CASSYSFASGRPSSNEQFF. In DNA, the CDR3 is TGTGCCAGCAGTTACAGCTTCGCTAGCGGGCGCCCATCATCCAATGAGCAGTTCTTC. The V call is TRBV6-2 or TRBV6-3, the J call TRBJ2-1, with TRBD2 matching over 8 bases. The germline CDR1 and CDR2 sequences are MNHEY and SVGEGT. With V trimmed by 2 bases and J by 6 bases, 18 bases remained unmatched. This CDR3 has 19 amino acids.